Shown below are 19 T cell receptor beta chains from a single sample sequenced in a study of blood T cell repertoires in COVID-19. The table came from immunoSEQ multiplex PCR; TCRdb's copy has only in-frame clones and leaves some out. Altogether about 58,000 clones are present, more than 80% being singletons, with the ten largest covering about 30%. Material: peripheral blood. All receptors come from a man between 60 and 70 years old with COVID-19, enrolled during active disease.

The chain joins TRBV6-1 to TRBJ2-3; 7 positions agree with TRBD2. The germline V gene has CDR1 MNHNS and CDR2 SASEGT. The CDR3 extends over 13 amino acids. J lost 8 bases, V lost 3 bases, and 5 bases had no gene match. CDR3 residues: CASSDRTSSTQYF. The CDR3 region has the DNA TGTGCCAGCAGTGATAGGACTAGTTCTACGCAGTATTTT.

Comment on this clone: One junction end disagrees with the germline gene, perhaps due to a read error. This sample also contains other DNA sequences that code for the same CDR3. The genes are TRBV6-6 and TRBJ2-7; D perhaps matches TRBD2 (5 bases). From germline, CDR1 is MNHNY and CDR2 SVGAGI (reference sequence). The CDR3 length is 14 residues. The CDR3 is CASRRVISSYEQYF. The CDR3 nucleotides are TGTGCCAGCAGGAGGGTGATAAGCTCCTATGAGCAGTACTTC.

This clone was counted between two and nine times. The rearrangement links TRBV3-1 (or the pseudogene TRBV3-2) to TRBJ2-1; 8 bases fit TRBD2. Germline V CDR1 and CDR2: LGHDT, YNNKEL (reference sequence). Unmatched junction bases numbered 11, after V lost 6 bases and J lost 7 bases. This CDR3 has 15 residues. The CDR3 reads CASSHRDGGANEQFF. The CDR3 DNA is TGTGCCAGCAGTCACAGGGACGGGGGGGCGAATGAGCAGTTCTTC.

This chain uses TRBV5-4 with TRBJ2-5, with TRBD1 matching over 7 bases. Germline loops: CDR1 SGHNT, CDR2 YYREEE (reference sequence). This CDR3 is 16 amino acids long. Unmatched junction bases numbered 14, after V lost 4 bases and J lost 5 bases. The CDR3 loop is CASSGEFDRAWETQYF. CDR3 nucleotides: TGTGCCAGCAGCGGGGAATTCGACAGGGCGTGGGAGACCCAGTACTTC.

The chain links TRBV19 to TRBJ1-5; D is uncertain. The V gene lost 6 bases and the J gene lost 7 bases, with 16 bases spanning the gap. Germline lookup yields CDR1 LNHDA and CDR2 SQIVND (reference sequence). CDR3 length: 14 residues. CDR3 region: CASSPTEGWQPQHF. In DNA form, the CDR3 reads TGTGCCAGTAGCCCGACTGAGGGTTGGCAGCCCCAGCATTTT.

The gene calls are TRBV11-2 and TRBJ2-7; weak D call: TRBD1 (5 bases). V was cut by 1 base and J by 0 bases, with 10 bases left in between. There are 15 residues in the CDR3. CDR1 SGHAT and CDR2 FQNNGV come from the germline V gene. CDR3 DNA: TGTGCCAGCAGCTTAGTAACAGGAGTCTCCTACGAGCAGTACTTC. Translation gives CASSLVTGVSYEQYF.

The V call is TRBV5-1, the J call TRBJ1-1; a possible D gene is TRBD1 (5 bases). V shed 3 bases and J shed 4 bases, with 10 bases lying between them. The germline V gene has CDR1 SGHRS and CDR2 YFSETQ. This CDR3 contains 13 residues. CDR3 coding DNA: TGCGCCAGCAGCTCGGGGGGGACCACTGAAGCTTTCTTT. Encoded protein: CASSSGGTTEAFF.

CDR3 nucleotides: TGTGCCAGCAGTGTAACAGCCTTTGCAACTAATGAAAAACTGTTTTTT. Translating it yields CASSVTAFATNEKLFF. The genes are TRBV6-4 and TRBJ1-4; D is ambiguous. Germline values: CDR1 MRHNA, CDR2 SNTAGT. The CDR3 runs to 16 residues. Trimming left V 4 bases short and J 0 bases short, with 12 bases between.

This clone appeared a few times. The gene calls are TRBV4-1 and TRBJ2-7; TRBD2 matches 10 bases. The CDR3 is made up of 16 amino acids. V trimming: 4 bases; J trimming: 3 bases; junction bases outside the gene matches: 9. In germline, CDR1 is MGHRA, CDR2 YSYEKL. CDR3 region: CASSPLGTSANYEQYF. The CDR3 bases are TGCGCCAGCAGCCCTCTTGGGACTAGCGCCAACTACGAGCAGTACTTC.

The V and J genes are TRBV24-1 and TRBJ2-5, with TRBD2 matching 7 bases. The CDR3 spans 16 residues. Trimming took 3 bases from V and 2 from J; bases not matched to a gene: 8. Germline assignment: CDR1 KGHDR and CDR2 SFDVKD. In nucleotides, the CDR3 is TGTGCCACCAGTGATGGGGGGGGTCCTCGGCAAGAGACCCAGTACTTC. It encodes CATSDGGGPRQETQYF.

The chain recombines TRBV4-2 with TRBJ2-1, with 9 bases that match TRBD2. The V gene end was trimmed by 0 bases and the J gene end by 5 bases; junction bases not matched to a gene: 8. The CDR3 is made up of 17 amino acids. Germline V CDR1 and CDR2: LGHNA, YNFKEQ. CDR3 protein: CASSQDLGRGGNNEQFF. CDR3 DNA: TGTGCCAGCAGCCAAGATCTAGGGCGGGGGGGCAACAATGAGCAGTTCTTC.

CDR3: CASRLTFLWGGSEKLFF. The CDR3 DNA is TGTGCAAGTCGCTTAACTTTCTTATGGGGAGGAAGTGAAAAACTGTTTTTT. This chain connects TRBV12-2 to TRBJ1-4. TRBV12-2 is designated a pseudogene. This CDR3 is 17 amino acids long.

The gene calls are TRBV6-6 and TRBJ1-1; 7 bases agree with TRBD1. Germline V gene data show CDR1 as MNHNY and CDR2 as SVGAGI (reference sequence). J was trimmed by 11 bases and V by 2 bases; bases with no gene match: 5. The CDR3 is 12 residues long. The CDR3 reads CASSYQGEDAFF. CDR3 DNA: TGTGCCAGCAGTTACCAGGGGGAGGACGCTTTCTTT.

This chain connects TRBV5-4 to TRBJ1-2; D unclear. The germline V and J ends were trimmed by 2 bases and 5 bases, with 7 bases remaining between them. Germline V CDR1 and CDR2: SGHNT, YYREEE (reference sequence). This CDR3 has 12 residues. CDR3 bases: TGTGCCAGCAGCTTAGATGAGTATGGCTACACCTTC. Its translation is CASSLDEYGYTF.

CDR3 DNA sequence: TGCGCCAGCAGCTCTGCAGGACTAGCCAAAAACATTCAGTACTTC. This translates into CASSSAGLAKNIQYF. The chain employs TRBV5-1 and TRBJ2-4; a weak D match, TRBD2 (5 bases). The ends were cut back, 3 bases at V and 0 bases at J, with 10 bases in the middle. Germline CDR1 is SGHRS and CDR2 is YFSETQ. This CDR3 spans 15 amino acids.

The chain is built from TRBV13 and TRBJ2-5, with D perhaps matching TRBD1 (6 bases). The germline V gene has CDR1 PRHDT and CDR2 FYEKMQ (reference sequence). This CDR3 comprises 15 residues. Trimming removed 5 bases at V and 2 bases at J, with 15 bases between. In DNA, the CDR3 is TGTGCCAGCAGCCAAAGGACAGTACCTCAAGAGACCCAGTACTTC. The encoded protein is CASSQRTVPQETQYF.

The chain couples TRBV6-5 to TRBJ2-7; D is possibly TRBD1 (6 bases). V was clipped by 10 bases and J by 3 bases, with 22 bases between them. In germline, CDR1 is MNHEY, CDR2 SVGAGI. The CDR3 totals 15 residues. The CDR3, as DNA: TGTGCCACCAAACGGAACCGGGACACACTCTACGAGCAGTACTTC. Translated: CATKRNRDTLYEQYF.

The rearrangement uses TRBV5-6 and TRBJ1-2; 7 nucleotides align to TRBD1. The trim removed 4 bases at V and 6 bases at J, leaving 9 bases unmatched. CDR3 size: 14 residues. CDR1 and CDR2 from the germline V gene are SGHDT and YYEEEE. The DNA for the CDR3 is TGTGCCAGCAGCCCTCGGACAGGTCTCCATGGCTACACCTTC. Translated: CASSPRTGLHGYTF.

This clone was counted a single time. The genes are TRBV9 and TRBJ1-3; weak D call: TRBD1 (6 bases). The CDR3 runs to 16 residues. Trimming cost V 0 bases and J 0 bases, with 10 bases left between them. The germline V gene encodes CDR1 SGDLS and CDR2 YYNGEE. The CDR3 here is CASSVAQGHSGNTIYF. DNA for the CDR3: TGTGCCAGCAGCGTAGCCCAGGGGCACTCTGGAAACACCATATATTTT. Complete variable domain (other parts from reference TRBV9 and TRBJ1-3): DSGVTQTPKHLITATGQRVTLRCSPRSGDLSVYWYQQSLDQGLQFLIQYYNGEERAKGNILERFSAQQFPDLHSELNLSSLELGDSALYFCASSVAQGHSGNTIYFGEGSWLTVV.